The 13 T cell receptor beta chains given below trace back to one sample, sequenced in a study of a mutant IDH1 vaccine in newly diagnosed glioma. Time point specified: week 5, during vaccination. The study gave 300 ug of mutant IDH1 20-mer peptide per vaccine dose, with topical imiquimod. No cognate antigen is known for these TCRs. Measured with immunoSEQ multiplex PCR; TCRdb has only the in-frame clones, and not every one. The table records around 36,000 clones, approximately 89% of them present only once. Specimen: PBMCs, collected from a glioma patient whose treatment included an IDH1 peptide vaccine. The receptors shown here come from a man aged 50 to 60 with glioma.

As DNA, the CDR3 is TGTGCCAGCAGTTCCGCTTATAGGGGTGAGGGAGTATGGGACTATGGCTACACCTTC. Protein sequence: CASSSAYRGEGVWDYGYTF. J is TRBJ1-2 and V is TRBV27, with a possible D match to TRBD1 (5 bases). The germline CDR1 and CDR2 sequences are MNHEY and SMNVEV (reference sequence). V was pared by 4 bases and J by 3 bases, with 27 bases between. This CDR3 comprises 19 residues.

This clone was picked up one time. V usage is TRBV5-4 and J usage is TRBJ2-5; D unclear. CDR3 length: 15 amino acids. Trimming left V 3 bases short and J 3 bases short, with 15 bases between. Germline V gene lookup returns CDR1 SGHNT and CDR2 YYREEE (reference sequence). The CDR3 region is CASSSVSRAKETQYF. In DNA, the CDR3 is TGTGCCAGCAGCTCAGTATCTCGGGCCAAAGAGACCCAGTACTTC.

The CDR3: CASSAPAGDGPFYEQYF. The CDR3 coding sequence is TGTGCCAGCAGTGCGCCCGCCGGGGACGGACCCTTCTACGAGCAGTACTTC. This chain uses TRBV25-1 with TRBJ2-7; TRBD1 or TRBD2 may be the D gene (5 bases each). CDR1 MGHDK and CDR2 SYGVNS come from the germline V gene. The germline V and J ends were trimmed by 4 bases and 3 bases, with 22 bases remaining between them. The CDR3 sequence is 17 residues long.

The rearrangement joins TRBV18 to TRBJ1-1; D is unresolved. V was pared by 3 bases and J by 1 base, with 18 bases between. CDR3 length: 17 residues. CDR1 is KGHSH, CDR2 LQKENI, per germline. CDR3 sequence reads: CASSPPVGSPQNTEAFF. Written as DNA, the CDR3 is TGTGCCAGCTCACCCCCAGTGGGGTCTCCCCAGAACACTGAAGCTTTCTTT.

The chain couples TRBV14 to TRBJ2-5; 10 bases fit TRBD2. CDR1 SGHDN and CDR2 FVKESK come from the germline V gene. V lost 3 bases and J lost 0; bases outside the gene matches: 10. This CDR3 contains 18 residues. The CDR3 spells CASSHPPTSGAYQETQYF. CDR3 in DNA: TGTGCCAGCAGCCACCCCCCTACTAGCGGGGCTTACCAAGAGACCCAGTACTTC.

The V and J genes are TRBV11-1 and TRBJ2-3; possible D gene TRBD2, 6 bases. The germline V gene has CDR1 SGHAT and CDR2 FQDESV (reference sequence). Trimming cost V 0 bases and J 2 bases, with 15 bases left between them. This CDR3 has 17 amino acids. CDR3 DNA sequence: TGTGCCAGCAGCTTAGCCGGCCCTAGCGCGAACACAGATACGCAGTATTTT. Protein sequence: CASSLAGPSANTDTQYF.

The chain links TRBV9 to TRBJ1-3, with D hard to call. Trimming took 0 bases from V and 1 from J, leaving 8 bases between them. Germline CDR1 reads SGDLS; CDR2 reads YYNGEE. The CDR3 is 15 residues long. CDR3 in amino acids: CASSVGGYSGNTIYF. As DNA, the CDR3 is TGTGCCAGCAGCGTAGGCGGGTATTCTGGAAACACCATATATTTT.

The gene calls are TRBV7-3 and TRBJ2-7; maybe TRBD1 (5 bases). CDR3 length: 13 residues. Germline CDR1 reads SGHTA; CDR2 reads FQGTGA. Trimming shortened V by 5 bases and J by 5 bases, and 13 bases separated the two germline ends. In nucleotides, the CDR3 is TGTGCCAGCAGCATTGGGGCAGGTAACGAGCAGTACTTC. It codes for CASSIGAGNEQYF. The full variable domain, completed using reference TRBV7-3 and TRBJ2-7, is GAGVSQTPSNKVTEKGKYVELRCDPISGHTALYWYRQSLGQGPEFLIYFQGTGAADDSGLPNDRFFAVRPEGSVSTLKIQRTERGDSAVYLCASSIGAGNEQYFGPGTRLTVT.

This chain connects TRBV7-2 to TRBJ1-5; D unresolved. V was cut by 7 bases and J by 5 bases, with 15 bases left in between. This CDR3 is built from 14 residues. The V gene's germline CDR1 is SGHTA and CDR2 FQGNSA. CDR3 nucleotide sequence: TGTGCCAGCACCTCCTCCGGGGTGGATCAGCCCCAGCATTTT. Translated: CASTSSGVDQPQHF.

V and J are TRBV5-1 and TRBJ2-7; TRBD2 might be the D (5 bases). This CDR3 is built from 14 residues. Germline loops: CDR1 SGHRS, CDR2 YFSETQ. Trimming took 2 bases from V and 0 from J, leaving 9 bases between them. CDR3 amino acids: CASSFGIPSYEQYF. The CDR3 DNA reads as TGCGCCAGCAGCTTCGGGATTCCCTCCTACGAGCAGTACTTC.

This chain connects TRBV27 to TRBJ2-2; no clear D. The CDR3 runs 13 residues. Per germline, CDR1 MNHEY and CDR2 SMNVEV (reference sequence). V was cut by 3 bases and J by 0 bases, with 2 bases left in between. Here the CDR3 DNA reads TGTGCCAGCAGTTTGGCGAACACCGGGGAGCTGTTTTTT. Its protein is CASSLANTGELFF.

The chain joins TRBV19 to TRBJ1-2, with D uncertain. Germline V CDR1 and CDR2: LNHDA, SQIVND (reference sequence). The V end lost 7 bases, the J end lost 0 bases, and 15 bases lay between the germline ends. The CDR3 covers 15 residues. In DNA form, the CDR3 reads TGTGCCAGTAACGAATACAGCTCCACTAACTATGGCTACACCTTC. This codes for CASNEYSSTNYGYTF.

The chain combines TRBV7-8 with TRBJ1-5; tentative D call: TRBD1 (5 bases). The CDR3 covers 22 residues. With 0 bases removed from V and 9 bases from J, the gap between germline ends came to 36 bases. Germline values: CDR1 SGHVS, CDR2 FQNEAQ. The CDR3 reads CASSLAAPGTPKYSRVMRPQHF. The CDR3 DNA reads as TGTGCCAGCAGCTTAGCGGCCCCCGGGACCCCAAAATATTCAAGAGTTATGCGGCCCCAGCATTTT.